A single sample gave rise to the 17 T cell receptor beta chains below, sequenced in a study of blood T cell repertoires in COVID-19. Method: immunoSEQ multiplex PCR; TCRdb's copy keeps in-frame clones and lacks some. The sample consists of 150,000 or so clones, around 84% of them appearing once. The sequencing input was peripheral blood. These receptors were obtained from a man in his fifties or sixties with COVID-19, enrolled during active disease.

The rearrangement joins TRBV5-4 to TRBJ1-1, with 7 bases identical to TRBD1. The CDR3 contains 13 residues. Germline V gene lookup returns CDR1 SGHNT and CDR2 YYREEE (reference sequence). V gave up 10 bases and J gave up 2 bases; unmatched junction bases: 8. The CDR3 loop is CALKTGTNTEAFF. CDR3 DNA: TGTGCCCTCAAGACAGGGACCAACACTGAAGCTTTCTTT.

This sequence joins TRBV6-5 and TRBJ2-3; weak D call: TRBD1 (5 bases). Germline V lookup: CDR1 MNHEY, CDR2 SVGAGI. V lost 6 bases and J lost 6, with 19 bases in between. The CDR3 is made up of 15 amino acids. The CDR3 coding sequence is TGTGCCAGCAGCCGCGACGGGCAGGGAAGCGATACGCAGTATTTT. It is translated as CASSRDGQGSDTQYF.

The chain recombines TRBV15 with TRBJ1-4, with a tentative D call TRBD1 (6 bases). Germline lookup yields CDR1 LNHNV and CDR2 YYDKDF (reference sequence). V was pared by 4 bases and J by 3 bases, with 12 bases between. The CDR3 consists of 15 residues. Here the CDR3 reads CATSNRQASNEKLFF. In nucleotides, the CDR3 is TGTGCCACCAGCAATCGACAGGCGTCTAATGAAAAACTGTTTTTT.

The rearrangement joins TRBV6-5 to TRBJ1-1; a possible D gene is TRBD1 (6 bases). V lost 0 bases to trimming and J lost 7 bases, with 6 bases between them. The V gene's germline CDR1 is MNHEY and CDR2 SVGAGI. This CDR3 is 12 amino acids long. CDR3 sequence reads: CASSYSTGEAFF. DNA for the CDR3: TGTGCCAGCAGTTACTCGACAGGTGAAGCTTTCTTT.

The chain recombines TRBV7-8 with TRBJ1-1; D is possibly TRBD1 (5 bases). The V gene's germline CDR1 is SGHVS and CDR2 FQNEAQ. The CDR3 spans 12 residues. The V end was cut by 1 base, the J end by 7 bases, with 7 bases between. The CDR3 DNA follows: TGTGCCAGCAGCTTAGGGGACTATGAAGCTTTCTTT. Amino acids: CASSLGDYEAFF. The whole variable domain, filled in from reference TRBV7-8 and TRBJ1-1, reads GAGVSQSPRYKVAKRGQDVALRCDPISGHVSLFWYQQALGQGPEFLTYFQNEAQLDKSGLPSDRFFAERPEGSVSTLKIQRTQQEDSAVYLCASSLGDYEAFFGQGTRLTVV.

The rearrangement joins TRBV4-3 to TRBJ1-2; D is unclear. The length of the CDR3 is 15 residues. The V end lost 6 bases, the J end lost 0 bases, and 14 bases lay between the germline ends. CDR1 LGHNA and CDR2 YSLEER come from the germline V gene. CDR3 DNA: TGCGCCAGCAGTCCAAGTTCGCAGTCTAACTATGGCTACACCTTC. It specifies CASSPSSQSNYGYTF.

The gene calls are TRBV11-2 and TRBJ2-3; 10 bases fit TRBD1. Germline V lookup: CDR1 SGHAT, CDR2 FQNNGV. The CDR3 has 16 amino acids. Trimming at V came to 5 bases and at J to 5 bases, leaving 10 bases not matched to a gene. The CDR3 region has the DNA TGTGCCAGCAGCCGCCGGGACAGGGGTGTGAGAGATACGCAGTATTTT. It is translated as CASSRRDRGVRDTQYF.

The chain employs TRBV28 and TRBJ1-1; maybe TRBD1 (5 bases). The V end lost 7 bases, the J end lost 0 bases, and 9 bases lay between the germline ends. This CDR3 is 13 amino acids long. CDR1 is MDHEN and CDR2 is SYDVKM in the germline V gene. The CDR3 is CASNQDMNTEAFF. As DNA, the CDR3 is TGTGCCAGCAACCAGGACATGAACACTGAAGCTTTCTTT.

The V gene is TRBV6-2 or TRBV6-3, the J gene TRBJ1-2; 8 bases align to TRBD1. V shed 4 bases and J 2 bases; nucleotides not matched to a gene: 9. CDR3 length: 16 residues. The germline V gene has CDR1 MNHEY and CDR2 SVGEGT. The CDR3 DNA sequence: TGTGCCAGCAGTTCCCTATCCGGGGACAGGAACTATGGCTACACCTTC. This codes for CASSSLSGDRNYGYTF.

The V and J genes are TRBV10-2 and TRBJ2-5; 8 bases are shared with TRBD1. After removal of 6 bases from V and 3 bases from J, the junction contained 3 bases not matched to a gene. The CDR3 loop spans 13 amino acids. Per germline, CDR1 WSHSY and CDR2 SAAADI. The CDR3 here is CASRTGVKETQYF. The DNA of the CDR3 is TGCGCCAGCAGGACAGGGGTAAAAGAGACCCAGTACTTC.

Here the CDR3 DNA reads TGCGCCAGCAGCCAAGATTATGGTGCTAGCGGGAGGGATGAGCAGTTCTTC. This translates into CASSQDYGASGRDEQFF. The chain is built from TRBV4-3 and TRBJ2-1; TRBD2 agrees at 12 bases. The CDR3 is 17 amino acids. Trimming took 0 bases from V and 8 from J; bases not matched to a gene: 8. Germline CDR1 is LGHNA and CDR2 is YSLEER.

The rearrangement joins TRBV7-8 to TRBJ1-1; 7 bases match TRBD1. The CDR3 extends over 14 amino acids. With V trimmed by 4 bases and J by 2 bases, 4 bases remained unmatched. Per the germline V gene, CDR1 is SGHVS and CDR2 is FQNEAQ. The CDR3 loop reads CASSSWDSNTEAFF. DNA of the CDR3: TGTGCCAGCAGCTCTTGGGACAGCAACACTGAAGCTTTCTTT.

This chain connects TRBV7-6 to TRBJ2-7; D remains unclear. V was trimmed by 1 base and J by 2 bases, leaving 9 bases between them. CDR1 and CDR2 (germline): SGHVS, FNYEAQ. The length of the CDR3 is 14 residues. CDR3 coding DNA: TGTGCCAGCAGCTTAGGTCCCAGTACCTACGAGCAGTACTTC. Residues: CASSLGPSTYEQYF.

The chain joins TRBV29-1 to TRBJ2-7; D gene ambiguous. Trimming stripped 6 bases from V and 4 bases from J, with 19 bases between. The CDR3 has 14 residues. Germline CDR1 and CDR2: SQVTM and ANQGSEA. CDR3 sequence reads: CSVALLAPMYEQYF. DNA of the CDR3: TGCAGCGTAGCCCTTCTTGCCCCTATGTACGAGCAGTACTTC.

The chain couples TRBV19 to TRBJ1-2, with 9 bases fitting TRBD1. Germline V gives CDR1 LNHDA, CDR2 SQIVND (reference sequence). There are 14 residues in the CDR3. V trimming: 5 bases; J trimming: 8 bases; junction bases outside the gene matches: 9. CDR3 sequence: CASSRTGASGGYTF. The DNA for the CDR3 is TGTGCCAGTAGTCGGACAGGGGCATCTGGGGGCTACACCTTC.

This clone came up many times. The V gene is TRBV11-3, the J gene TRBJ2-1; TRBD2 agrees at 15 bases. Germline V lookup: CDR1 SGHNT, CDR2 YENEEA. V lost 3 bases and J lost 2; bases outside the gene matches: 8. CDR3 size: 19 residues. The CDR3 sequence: CASSLGLAGGFGTYNEQFF. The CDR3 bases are TGTGCCAGCAGCTTGGGACTAGCGGGAGGCTTTGGTACCTACAATGAGCAGTTCTTC.

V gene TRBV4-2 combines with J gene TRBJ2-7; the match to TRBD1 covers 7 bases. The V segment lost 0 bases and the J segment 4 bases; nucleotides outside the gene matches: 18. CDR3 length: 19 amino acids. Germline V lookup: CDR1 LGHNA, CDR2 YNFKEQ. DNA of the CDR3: TGTGCCAGCAGCCAAGATCAGGGCCGGGACAGCCTCCCCCCTTACGAGCAGTACTTC. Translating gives CASSQDQGRDSLPPYEQYF.